The 24 T cell receptor beta chains in this list originate from one sample, sequenced in a study of PD-1 blockade in classical Hodgkin lymphoma. TCRdb's table, derived via immunoSEQ multiplex PCR, lists solely in-frame clones and lacks some. In the table there are some 150,000 clones, around 73% of which are singletons. Autologous stem cell transplantation was followed by relapse in every patient, and brentuximab vedotin exposure varied. The sample in question was peripheral blood mononuclear cells (PBMCs), obtained before the second cycle of nivolumab. These receptors all come from a human donor with classical Hodgkin lymphoma.

The chain uses TRBV7-9 and TRBJ1-6; D remains ambiguous. This CDR3 has 14 amino acids. Germline values: CDR1 SEHNR, CDR2 FQNEAQ (reference sequence). V dropped 2 bases and J dropped 7 bases, with 9 bases sitting between them. The CDR3 DNA is TGTGCCAGCAGCTTACGCCAGACAAATTCACCCCTCCACTTT. Its translation: CASSLRQTNSPLHF.

V usage is TRBV30 and J usage is TRBJ1-6; tentative D call: TRBD1 (6 bases). CDR1 is GTSNPN, CDR2 SVGIG, per germline (reference sequence). V lost 7 bases and J lost 9, with 13 bases in between. This CDR3 region has 12 residues. The CDR3 coding sequence is TGTGCCTCGGGAACAGGGTTTTCACCCCTCCACTTT. Translating it yields CASGTGFSPLHF.

V and J are TRBV11-2 and TRBJ1-5, with D hard to call. V was trimmed by 1 base and J by 5 bases, leaving 6 bases between them. This CDR3 has 13 residues. The germline CDR1 and CDR2 sequences are SGHAT and FQNNGV. The CDR3 reads CASSLGEDQPQHF. The CDR3 DNA reads TGTGCCAGCAGCTTAGGGGAGGATCAGCCCCAGCATTTT.

V gene TRBV7-9 combines with J gene TRBJ2-2; D not resolved. Trimming took off 5 bases at V and 6 bases at J, with 10 bases between the two ends. This CDR3 contains 13 residues. In germline, CDR1 is SEHNR, CDR2 FQNEAQ (reference sequence). The CDR3 reads CASSPVNPGELFF. The DNA for the CDR3 is TGTGCCAGCAGCCCCGTCAACCCCGGGGAGCTGTTTTTT.

This chain connects TRBV18 to TRBJ1-2; weak D call: TRBD1 (5 bases). The CDR3 spans 14 residues. Germline assignment: CDR1 KGHSH and CDR2 LQKENI. V was trimmed by 8 bases and J by 3 bases, leaving 16 bases between them. CDR3 nucleotide sequence: TGTGCCAGCCGAATGGCCGGGGGAGACTATGGCTACACCTTC. Translation gives CASRMAGGDYGYTF.

The J gene is TRBJ1-1, the V gene TRBV29-1; D is possibly TRBD1 (5 bases). CDR3 length: 15 amino acids. Germline-derived CDR1 and CDR2 are SQVTM and ANQGSEA. The ends were cut back, 6 bases at V and 0 bases at J, with 17 bases in the middle. CDR3 sequence reads: CSVRQRSKLNTEAFF. For the CDR3, the DNA is TGCAGCGTAAGACAGCGAAGTAAATTGAACACTGAAGCTTTCTTT.

The rearrangement uses TRBV5-1 and TRBJ2-3; 12 bases line up with TRBD2. CDR3 length: 15 residues. Trimming at V came to 7 bases and at J to 5 bases, leaving 8 bases not matched to a gene. Germline CDR1 reads SGHRS; CDR2 reads YFSETQ. The CDR3 loop is CASLAGGISGDTQYF. CDR3 bases: TGCGCCAGCCTAGCGGGAGGGATCTCCGGAGATACGCAGTATTTT.

On this clone itself: A single base separates this from a much larger clone, so it may be a read error. This sample also contains other DNA sequences that code for the same CDR3. This chain uses TRBV29-1 with TRBJ2-3; D gene ambiguous. There are 13 residues in the CDR3. CDR1 SQVTM and CDR2 ANQGSEA come from the germline V gene. The CDR3 spells CSVSLPNLDTQYF. The CDR3 bases are TGCAGTGTTTCCCTCCCTAACTTAGATACGCAGTATTTT.

This chain connects TRBV28 to TRBJ1-5; a weak D match, TRBD1 (6 bases). This CDR3 contains 17 residues. Trimming took 6 bases from V and 4 from J, leaving 22 bases between them. The germline CDR1 and CDR2 sequences are MDHEN and SYDVKM. DNA of the CDR3: TGTGCCAGCAGCCCCTTTAATTGGGGGGCCCTTAATCAGCCCCAGCATTTT. As protein: CASSPFNWGALNQPQHF.

The chain employs TRBV21-1 and TRBJ2-7. TRBV21-1 is described as a pseudogene. The CDR3 consists of 14 residues. The CDR3 region is CASSSLPGTYEQYF. The CDR3 coding sequence is TGTGCCAGTTCCAGCTTGCCCGGCACCTACGAGCAGTACTTC.

The gene calls are TRBV7-2 and TRBJ2-2; D not certain. The germline V gene encodes CDR1 SGHTA and CDR2 FQGNSA. The CDR3 consists of 15 residues. V lost 5 bases and J 4 bases, leaving 14 bases between the germline ends. CDR3 nucleotide sequence: TGTGCCAGCAGCCCCCTCCCGGGCCTCACCGGGGAGCTGTTTTTT. It is translated as CASSPLPGLTGELFF.

J is TRBJ1-3 and V is TRBV6-1; TRBD1 aligns across 7 bases. The CDR3 has 13 residues. The V gene's germline CDR1 is MNHNS and CDR2 SASEGT. The V and J ends lost 6 bases and 4 bases, in that order; junction bases with no gene match: 3. The CDR3 DNA follows: TGTGCCAGCAGGACAGGGTCGGGAAACACCATATATTTT. Its protein is CASRTGSGNTIYF.

This clone has more than one count but fewer than ten. The chain employs TRBV7-2 and TRBJ1-3; 9 positions match TRBD1. The germline V gene has CDR1 SGHTA and CDR2 FQGNSA. This CDR3 is 17 amino acids long. The junction had 10 bases not matched to a gene; V was cut back by 3 bases and J by 4 bases. CDR3 region: CASSLFPGTGPGNTIYF. As DNA, the CDR3 is TGTGCCAGCAGCTTGTTTCCCGGGACAGGGCCCGGAAACACCATATATTTT.

V gene TRBV5-1 combines with J gene TRBJ2-1; TRBD2 matches 13 bases. The ends lost 2 bases at V and 10 bases at J; junction bases unmatched: 6. There are 15 residues in the CDR3. CDR1 is SGHRS and CDR2 is YFSETQ in the germline V gene. In DNA, the CDR3 is TGCGCCAGCAGCTTCGGACTAGCGGGAGTGGGGGAGCAGTTCTTC. It codes for CASSFGLAGVGEQFF.

This chain connects TRBV7-2 to TRBJ2-3, with D unresolved. Trimming cost V 6 bases and J 7 bases, with 8 bases left between them. CDR3 length: 11 residues. Looked up from germline, CDR1 is SGHTA and CDR2 is FQGNSA. DNA of the CDR3: TGTGCCAGCAGTCTGTTGAATACGCAGTATTTT. Its translation is CASSLLNTQYF.

The chain uses TRBV2 and TRBJ1-4; D not certain. Germline V CDR1 and CDR2: SNHLY, FYNNEI. The CDR3 runs 15 residues. The V and J ends lost 1 base and 5 bases respectively, with 11 bases between them. CDR3 bases: TGTGCCAGCAGTGAAGGGGCCAAGGCAAATGAAAAACTGTTTTTT. It translates to CASSEGAKANEKLFF.

The genes are TRBV10-3 and TRBJ2-3, with D perhaps matching TRBD2 (7 bases). V was shortened by 7 bases and J by 0 bases, with 14 bases between the two germline ends. There are 15 residues in the CDR3. Germline values: CDR1 ENHRY, CDR2 SYGVKD. The CDR3 DNA follows: TGTGCCATCACCGGGGGGCCGGCTAGCACAGATACGCAGTATTTT. Encoded protein: CAITGGPASTDTQYF.

In its sample, this clone was seen a few times. The sample holds other DNA sequences that translate to the same CDR3. The rearrangement uses TRBV6-5 and TRBJ2-7; D is perhaps TRBD2 (5 bases). The CDR3 is made up of 11 amino acids. The V gene's germline CDR1 is MNHEY and CDR2 SVGAGI. V gave up 5 bases and J gave up 4 bases, with 6 bases separating them. The CDR3 loop reads CASSRGYEQYF. The CDR3 DNA follows: TGTGCCAGCAGTCGCGGGTACGAGCAGTACTTC.

Details on this clone: Its ends do not fully match the called genes, so a read error is possible. The chain is built from TRBV7-7 and TRBJ2-2, with D tentatively TRBD2 (6 bases). The CDR3 is 13 residues long. The germline V gene encodes CDR1 SSHAT and CDR2 FNYEAQ (reference sequence). The CDR3 DNA reads TGTGCTAGCAGCTTGGGGGGTACCGGGGAGCTGTTTTTT. This sequence encodes CASSLGGTGELFF.

V and J are TRBV7-9 and TRBJ1-2; a weak D match, TRBD1 (5 bases). The CDR3 has 13 amino acids. Trimming removed 7 bases at V and 5 bases at J, with 14 bases between. Germline lookup yields CDR1 SEHNR and CDR2 FQNEAQ (reference sequence). DNA of the CDR3: TGTGCCAGCACTGGGGGTTTTACGTATGGCTACACCTTC. It specifies CASTGGFTYGYTF.

By proportion, this clone is medium-sized. The V and J genes are TRBV5-4 and TRBJ2-4; D may match TRBD1 or TRBD2 (5 bases each). CDR3 length equals 14 residues. The ends were cut back, 5 bases at V and 7 bases at J, with 16 bases in the middle. Germline lookup yields CDR1 SGHNT and CDR2 YYREEE (reference sequence). The CDR3 loop is CASRDEGNTNIQYF. Here the CDR3 DNA reads TGTGCCAGCAGGGATGAGGGGAACACGAACATTCAGTACTTC.

The chain employs TRBV9 and TRBJ1-2; D ambiguous. The ends were cut back, 0 bases at V and 4 bases at J, with 16 bases in the middle. The CDR3 is made up of 16 amino acids. From germline, CDR1 is SGDLS and CDR2 YYNGEE. CDR3 DNA sequence: TGTGCCAGCAGCGTAGCTCTGTTTGAGGATTTCTATGGCTACACCTTC. Protein: CASSVALFEDFYGYTF.

This clone was observed a few times. The chain joins TRBV28 to TRBJ2-3; no reliable D call. The V and J ends lost 4 bases and 0 bases respectively, with 5 bases between them. This CDR3 has 13 residues. Per germline, CDR1 MDHEN and CDR2 SYDVKM. CDR3 in DNA: TGTGCCAGCAGTTCCTCTAGCACAGATACGCAGTATTTT. It yields the protein CASSSSSTDTQYF. The variable domain in full, with the rest retrieved from reference TRBV28 and TRBJ2-3, is DVKVTQSSRYLVKRTGEKVFLECVQDMDHENMFWYRQDPGLGLRLIYFSYDVKMKEKGDIPEGYSVSREKKERFSLILESASTNQTSMYLCASSSSSTDTQYFGPGTRLTVL.

This clone was detected once. Written as DNA, the CDR3 is TGTGCCAGTAGGCGGGCGGCAAACAGGGATGCAGATACGCAGTATTTT. Encoded protein: CASRRAANRDADTQYF. The chain couples TRBV19 to TRBJ2-3, with D perhaps TRBD1 (6 bases). From germline, CDR1 is LNHDA and CDR2 SQIVND (reference sequence). Trimming pared 6 bases from V and 4 bases from J, leaving 20 bases between. The CDR3 runs to 16 residues.